Following are 23 T cell receptor beta chains from one sample sequenced in a study of cytomegalovirus exposure and HLA in healthy donors. The method was immunoSEQ multiplex PCR; TCRdb's version includes in-frame clones alone and lacks a portion of them. Of some 260,000 clones listed, 90% are singletons. What was sequenced was PBMCs. The receptors derive from a woman aged 25 to 39 in good health and CMV-seronegative.

The rearrangement joins TRBV6-1 to TRBJ2-6; D unclear. Trimming cost V 3 bases and J 0 bases, with 12 bases left between them. The CDR3 spans 17 residues. Germline assignment: CDR1 MNHNS and CDR2 SASEGT. The CDR3 DNA sequence: TGTGCCAGCAGTGACGTCAGGATACCCTCTGGGGCCAACGTCCTGACTTTC. Amino acids: CASSDVRIPSGANVLTF.

The chain uses TRBV28 and TRBJ2-3, with TRBD1 identical over 8 bases. Germline V gene data show CDR1 as MDHEN and CDR2 as SYDVKM. This CDR3 spans 17 amino acids. V trimming: 0 bases; J trimming: 0 bases; junction bases outside the gene matches: 5. The CDR3 region has the DNA TGTGCCAGCAGTTTATGGGGGAGACAGGGGAGCACAGATACGCAGTATTTT. It specifies CASSLWGRQGSTDTQYF.

The DNA of the CDR3 is TGTGCCAGCAGTGATTACTCCGGGACAGGGGTAGCGAACACTGAAGCTTTCTTT. This translates into CASSDYSGTGVANTEAFF. The V gene is TRBV2, the J gene TRBJ1-1; 10 bases match TRBD1. V lost 3 bases, J lost 1 base, and 11 bases stayed unmatched. The CDR3 loop spans 18 amino acids. Germline-derived CDR1 and CDR2 are SNHLY and FYNNEI.

The V gene is TRBV9, the J gene TRBJ2-7; TRBD1 matches 10 bases. With 4 bases clipped from V and 5 bases from J, the junction kept 6 bases outside the gene matches. Germline CDR1 SGDLS, CDR2 YYNGEE. The CDR3 loop spans 14 amino acids. Here the CDR3 reads CASSPRTGGHEQYF. CDR3 nucleotide sequence: TGTGCCAGCAGCCCGCGGACAGGGGGACACGAGCAGTACTTC.

The chain has TRBV30 and TRBJ1-5; D is undetermined. The CDR3 has 15 amino acids. The V gene lost 0 bases and the J gene lost 1 base, with 10 bases spanning the gap. Germline CDR1 is GTSNPN and CDR2 is SVGIG (reference sequence). CDR3 bases: TGTGCCTGGAGTGTTGGGCTAACGAGCAATCAGCCCCAGCATTTT. Its translation is CAWSVGLTSNQPQHF.

The chain recombines TRBV7-9 with TRBJ2-3; no reliable D call. Trimming pared 2 bases from V and 0 bases from J, leaving 12 bases between. The CDR3 totals 16 residues. Germline V gene sequence: CDR1 SEHNR, CDR2 FQNEAQ (reference sequence). The CDR3 bases are TGTGCCAGCAGCTTACGCTGGGATTCTAGCACAGATACGCAGTATTTT. Encoded protein: CASSLRWDSSTDTQYF.

The chain combines TRBV6-6 with TRBJ2-1, with D possibly being TRBD2 (6 bases). In germline, CDR1 is MNHNY, CDR2 SVGAGI (reference sequence). This CDR3 has 14 amino acids. V lost 0 bases, J lost 11 bases, and 14 bases lay in between. Written as DNA, the CDR3 is TGTGCCAGCAGTTACTCAACCCCGGGAGATCAGCAGTTCTTC. Amino acid sequence: CASSYSTPGDQQFF.

This rearrangement joins TRBV28 to TRBJ1-2; 10 bases map to TRBD1. In germline, CDR1 is MDHEN, CDR2 SYDVKM. The CDR3 consists of 14 residues. After removal of 3 bases from V and 9 bases from J, the junction contained 7 bases not matched to a gene. The CDR3 sequence: CASSLAGTGVRYTF. The CDR3 DNA reads as TGTGCCAGCAGTTTGGCGGGGACAGGGGTTCGCTACACCTTC.

The chain employs TRBV7-2 and TRBJ2-3; no clear D. Germline CDR1 and CDR2: SGHTA and FQGNSA. The CDR3 runs to 14 residues. Trimming took off 1 base at V and 0 bases at J, with 5 bases between the two ends. The CDR3 coding sequence is TGTGCCAGCAGCTTAGGTCCTAGCACAGATACGCAGTATTTT. Amino acid sequence: CASSLGPSTDTQYF.

V usage is TRBV5-4 and J usage is TRBJ2-3; 13 bases line up with TRBD2. In germline, CDR1 is SGHNT, CDR2 YYREEE (reference sequence). J gave up 0 bases and V 4 bases, and 5 bases lay outside the gene matches. There are 17 residues in the CDR3. The CDR3 here is CASSGTGLAGSTDTQYF. CDR3 DNA: TGTGCCAGCAGCGGAACGGGACTAGCGGGAAGCACAGATACGCAGTATTTT.

The V call is TRBV28, the J call TRBJ1-4; tentatively, D is TRBD1 (5 bases). CDR3 length equals 13 residues. Deletions cut 6 bases from V and 6 bases from J, with 11 bases between. The germline V gene has CDR1 MDHEN and CDR2 SYDVKM. Here the CDR3 DNA reads TGTGCCAGCAGATTCGGGGGTGATGAAAAACTGTTTTTT. Protein product: CASRFGGDEKLFF.

The V and J genes are TRBV10-1 and TRBJ2-7, with D perhaps assigned TRBD1 or TRBD2 (5 bases each). V dropped 3 bases and J dropped 6 bases, with 27 bases sitting between them. CDR1 is WNHNN and CDR2 is SYGVQD in the germline V gene (reference sequence). This CDR3 region has 18 residues. The CDR3 nucleotides are TGCGCCAGCAGTGACAAGTGGGACCCCCAAATAGTAGGAAGCGAGCAGTACTTC. The encoded protein is CASSDKWDPQIVGSEQYF.

The chain carries TRBV4-1 and TRBJ1-1; D call uncertain. Germline V gene sequence: CDR1 MGHRA, CDR2 YSYEKL. Deletions cut 3 bases from V and 0 bases from J, with 11 bases between. The CDR3 totals 15 residues. The CDR3 DNA is TGCGCCAGCAGCCAGGCGGTTGGCCTGAACACTGAAGCTTTCTTT. This encodes CASSQAVGLNTEAFF.

The V call is TRBV29-1, the J call TRBJ2-5; TRBD1 aligns across 12 bases. Germline V CDR1 and CDR2: SQVTM, ANQGSEA. The CDR3 has 17 residues. V lost 5 bases, J lost 2 bases, and 12 bases stayed unmatched. The CDR3 protein is CSVLGQGARLVQETQYF. For the CDR3, the DNA is TGCAGCGTTTTGGGACAGGGGGCTCGTTTGGTACAAGAGACCCAGTACTTC.

This clone came up a few times. V and J are TRBV5-5 and TRBJ2-7; unclear D gene. The CDR3 loop spans 13 amino acids. In germline, CDR1 is SGHKS, CDR2 YYEKEE (reference sequence). The V end lost 0 bases, the J end lost 7 bases, and 11 bases lay between the germline ends. CDR3 in amino acids: CASSLGGFGEQYF. CDR3 in DNA: TGTGCCAGCAGCTTGGGAGGTTTTGGGGAGCAGTACTTC.

As regards this clone: The sample holds other DNA sequences that translate to the same CDR3. V gene TRBV6-5 combines with J gene TRBJ2-3; D not certain. This CDR3 is built from 13 residues. V was pared by 3 bases and J by 0 bases, with 4 bases between. The germline V gene has CDR1 MNHEY and CDR2 SVGAGI. The CDR3 loop is CASSYSSTDTQYF. CDR3 in DNA: TGTGCCAGCAGTTATAGTAGCACAGATACGCAGTATTTT.

The chain carries TRBV11-1 and TRBJ2-7; possibly TRBD1 for D (6 bases). In germline, CDR1 is SGHAT, CDR2 FQDESV (reference sequence). V was shortened by 5 bases and J by 5 bases, with 13 bases between the two germline ends. The CDR3 sequence is 13 residues long. CDR3 in DNA: TGTGCCAGCAGCCTGACGACAGGACACGAGCAGTACTTC. Residues: CASSLTTGHEQYF.

The chain couples TRBV7-6 to TRBJ2-1; perhaps TRBD2 as D (6 bases). Trimming stripped 4 bases from V and 7 bases from J, with 11 bases between. The germline gives CDR1 SGHVS, CDR2 FNYEAQ. There are 13 residues in the CDR3. The CDR3 coding sequence is TGTGCCAGCAGCTCCGGGCGGGGAAATGAGCAGTTCTTC. This encodes CASSSGRGNEQFF.

The sample holds one count of this clone. The chain is built from TRBV2 and TRBJ2-2; the D gene is possibly TRBD2 (5 bases). V gave up 6 bases and J gave up 2 bases, with 13 bases separating them. The CDR3 spans 15 residues. Germline values: CDR1 SNHLY, CDR2 FYNNEI. The CDR3 nucleotides are TGTGCCAGCAGACTATCGGGAAGTAACACCGGGGAGCTGTTTTTT. Protein sequence: CASRLSGSNTGELFF. The entire variable domain, with the rest obtained from reference TRBV2 and TRBJ2-2, is as follows: EPEVTQTPSHQVTQMGQEVILRCVPISNHLYFYWYRQILGQKVEFLVSFYNNEISEKSEIFDDQFSVERPDGSNFTLKIRSTKLEDSAMYFCASRLSGSNTGELFFGEGSRLTVL.

V is TRBV28 and J is TRBJ2-2, with 11 positions matching TRBD2. Germline V gives CDR1 MDHEN, CDR2 SYDVKM. Unmatched junction bases numbered 7, after V lost 5 bases and J lost 8 bases. This CDR3 is 15 amino acids long. The DNA for the CDR3 is TGTGCCAGCAGTCTAACTAGCGGGAGAGGTGGGGAGCTGTTTTTT. Its translation is CASSLTSGRGGELFF.

The chain uses TRBV27 and TRBJ2-7, with 12 bases matching TRBD2. The germline V gene has CDR1 MNHEY and CDR2 SMNVEV (reference sequence). V was clipped by 4 bases and J by 7 bases; unmatched bases: 8. This CDR3 contains 15 residues. In DNA, the CDR3 is TGTGCCAGCAGTTACTCTAGCGGGAGGGCCCGGGAGCAGTACTTC. It translates to CASSYSSGRAREQYF.

The chain joins TRBV6-5 to TRBJ2-2; D is unclear. V shed 5 bases and J shed 6 bases, with 10 bases lying between them. Germline V lookup: CDR1 MNHEY, CDR2 SVGAGI. The CDR3 is 13 amino acids. The CDR3 nucleotides are TGTGCCAGCAGTCTCGCCCTTCCCGGGGAGCTGTTTTTT. This sequence encodes CASSLALPGELFF.

DNA of the CDR3: TGTGCCAGCAGTGAACGGATCAATTTAAATCAGCCCCAGCATTTT. Its protein product is CASSERINLNQPQHF. The chain carries TRBV28 and TRBJ1-5; no clear D gene. The CDR3 covers 15 residues. V shed 5 bases and J shed 4 bases, with 15 bases lying between them. Germline V gene sequence: CDR1 MDHEN, CDR2 SYDVKM.